This TCR beta chain came from a study of T-cell reconstitution after alpha-beta-depleted transplantation in children. During its preparation, the TCRbeta library received unique molecular identifiers. TCRdb fed the PCR reads into MiXCR, producing one record per CDR3 protein. The table includes hundreds of thousands of distinct CDR3 sequences, around a sixth detected once. Germline V gene lookup returns CDR1 DFQATT and CDR2 SNEGSKA (reference sequence). V was trimmed by 7 bases and J by 0 bases, leaving 15 bases between them. CDR3 length equals 15 residues. At least ten counts were recorded for this clonotype.

The sequencing here drew on PBMCs from the stem cell graft donor, taken from the stem cell graft. The sequence came from a human donor who donated a stem cell graft to a child with acute myeloid leukemia. The V and J genes are TRBV20-1 and TRBJ1-4, with D unclear. CDR3 bases: TGCAGTGTTTGGCATCCCGGTGCAACTAATGAAAAACTGTTTTTT. Amino acid sequence: CSVWHPGATNEKLFF.